This entry is about one T cell receptor (beta chain). The data are from a study of blood T cell repertoires in COVID-19. CDR1 and CDR2 (germline): SGHTA, FQGTGA. Trimming cost V 5 bases and J 10 bases, with 9 bases left between them. This CDR3 comprises 11 residues. TCRdb's table, derived via immunoSEQ multiplex PCR, lists solely in-frame clones and lacks some. The data show approximately 170,000 clones, with 87% seen just once and about 4% held by the top ten. The chain carries TRBV7-3 and TRBJ2-1, with a tentative D call TRBD2 (5 bases). This TCR came from a man aged 18 to 30 with active or convalescent COVID-19. The sequenced sample was peripheral blood. In DNA form, the CDR3 reads TGTGCCAGCAGCCCGGGGAGAGAGCAGTTCTTC. This codes for CASSPGREQFF.